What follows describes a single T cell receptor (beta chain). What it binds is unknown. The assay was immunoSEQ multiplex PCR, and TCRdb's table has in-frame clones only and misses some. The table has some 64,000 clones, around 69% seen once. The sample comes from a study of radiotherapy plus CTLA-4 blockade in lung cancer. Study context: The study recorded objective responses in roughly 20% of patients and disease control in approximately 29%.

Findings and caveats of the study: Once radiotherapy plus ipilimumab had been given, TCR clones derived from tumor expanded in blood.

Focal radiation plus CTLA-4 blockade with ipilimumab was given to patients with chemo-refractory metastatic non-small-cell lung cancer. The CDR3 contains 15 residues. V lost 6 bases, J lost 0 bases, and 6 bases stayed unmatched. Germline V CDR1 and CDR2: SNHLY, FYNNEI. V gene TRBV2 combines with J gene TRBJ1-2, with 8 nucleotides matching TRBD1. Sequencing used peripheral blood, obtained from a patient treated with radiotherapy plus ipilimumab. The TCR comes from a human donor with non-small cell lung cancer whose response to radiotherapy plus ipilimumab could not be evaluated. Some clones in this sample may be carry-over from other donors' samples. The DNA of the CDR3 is TGTGCCAGCAGAGACAGGGGATATTCTAACTATGGCTACACCTTC. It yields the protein CASRDRGYSNYGYTF.